These 20 T cell receptor beta chains came from one sample sequenced in a study of blood T cell repertoires in COVID-19. Libraries were prepared by immunoSEQ multiplex PCR; TCRdb keeps only in-frame clonotypes and omits some of them. The table shows about 180,000 clones, with over 80% occurring only once. The sequencing input was peripheral blood. These receptors originate from a woman aged 70-85 years with COVID-19, enrolled during active disease.

V usage is TRBV7-8 and J usage is TRBJ2-7; 9 bases fit TRBD1. The CDR3 length is 16 residues. V lost 4 bases, J lost 1 base, and 8 bases stayed unmatched. Germline V gene sequence: CDR1 SGHVS, CDR2 FQNEAQ. CDR3 coding DNA: TGTGCCAGCAGCTCCCCCACAGGGGGCTTGTCCTACGAGCAGTACTTC. This codes for CASSSPTGGLSYEQYF.

V usage is TRBV5-1 and J usage is TRBJ1-2; TRBD1 aligns across 7 bases. V dropped 0 bases and J dropped 7; count of bases not matched to a gene: 9. The germline V gene encodes CDR1 SGHRS and CDR2 YFSETQ. The CDR3 sequence is 15 residues long. The CDR3 is CASSLGASQGSGYTF. CDR3 sequence (DNA): TGCGCCAGCAGCTTGGGAGCCTCACAGGGGAGTGGCTACACCTTC.

The chain has TRBV27 and TRBJ1-1; TRBD1 matches at 10 bases. With V trimmed by 2 bases and J by 4 bases, 22 bases remained unmatched. The CDR3 is 21 amino acids. CDR1 is MNHEY and CDR2 is SMNVEV in the germline V gene (reference sequence). CDR3 sequence: CASSLRGTGAGIGRGGTEAFF. CDR3 coding DNA: TGTGCCAGCAGTTTACGTGGGACAGGGGCCGGGATAGGTAGAGGGGGCACTGAAGCTTTCTTT.

The rearrangement links TRBV3-1 (or the pseudogene TRBV3-2) to TRBJ2-1; a weak D match, TRBD2 (6 bases). The V and J ends lost 5 bases and 5 bases respectively, with 16 bases between them. CDR3 size: 15 residues. Germline V gives CDR1 LGHDT, CDR2 YNNKEL (reference sequence). The chain's CDR3 is CASSYSGTSNNEQFF. CDR3 sequence (DNA): TGTGCCAGCAGCTATTCCGGGACTTCGAACAATGAGCAGTTCTTC.

V is TRBV19 and J is TRBJ1-1; 10 bases match TRBD1. Germline CDR1 LNHDA, CDR2 SQIVND (reference sequence). Trimming removed 0 bases from V and 8 bases from J; junction bases left unmatched: 6. The CDR3 runs 15 residues. The CDR3 spells CASSIEGQGPVEAFF. The CDR3 DNA sequence: TGTGCCAGTAGTATAGAGGGACAGGGGCCAGTGGAAGCTTTCTTT.

V usage is TRBV9 and J usage is TRBJ1-2, with D possibly being TRBD1 (5 bases). The length of the CDR3 is 15 residues. The V gene lost 1 base and the J gene lost 5 bases, with 15 bases spanning the gap. CDR1 is SGDLS, CDR2 YYNGEE, per germline. The CDR3 DNA reads as TGTGCCAGCAGCGTAACGGCAGGGCCAAGTTATGGCTACACCTTC. This sequence encodes CASSVTAGPSYGYTF.

The chain carries TRBV9 and TRBJ2-3; D remains ambiguous. V lost 3 bases and J 4 bases, leaving 9 bases between the germline ends. Looked up from germline, CDR1 is SGDLS and CDR2 is YYNGEE. CDR3 length: 13 amino acids. The CDR3 loop reads CASSGPRADTQYF. Written as DNA, the CDR3 is TGTGCCAGCAGCGGCCCGCGCGCAGATACGCAGTATTTT.

The chain carries TRBV30 and TRBJ1-3; D unclear. Germline V gene lookup returns CDR1 GTSNPN and CDR2 SVGIG (reference sequence). V lost 0 bases and J lost 4, with 16 bases in between. The CDR3 contains 16 residues. The CDR3 reads CAWSVVQSVGGNTIYF. CDR3 bases: TGTGCCTGGAGTGTCGTTCAGTCTGTCGGGGGAAACACCATATATTTT.

This clone came up a few times. The chain employs TRBV2 and TRBJ1-1; D perhaps matches TRBD1 (5 bases). V was trimmed by 6 bases and J by 1 base, leaving 9 bases between them. This CDR3 has 13 amino acids. CDR1 SNHLY and CDR2 FYNNEI come from the germline V gene. The CDR3 sequence is CASRNDRNTEAFF. CDR3 in DNA: TGTGCCAGCAGAAACGACAGGAACACTGAAGCTTTCTTT. The full variable domain, in which reference TRBV2 and TRBJ1-1 provide the parts outside the CDR3, is EPEVTQTPSHQVTQMGQEVILRCVPISNHLYFYWYRQILGQKVEFLVSFYNNEISEKSEIFDDQFSVERPDGSNFTLKIRSTKLEDSAMYFCASRNDRNTEAFFGQGTRLTVV.

The chain couples TRBV27 to TRBJ1-1; D not certain. The CDR3 contains 15 residues. Trimming shortened V by 5 bases and J by 0 bases, and 13 bases separated the two germline ends. Germline CDR1 reads MNHEY; CDR2 reads SMNVEV (reference sequence). The CDR3 here is CASSPFGGMNTEAFF. The CDR3 region has the DNA TGTGCCAGCAGTCCCTTCGGCGGAATGAACACTGAAGCTTTCTTT.

The sample holds a few counts of this clone. CDR3 sequence reads: CSGNYYTEAFF. The CDR3 bases are TGCAGCGGTAACTACTACACTGAAGCTTTCTTT. The chain is built from TRBV29-1 and TRBJ1-1, with no clear D. The V end lost 7 bases, the J end lost 3 bases, and 9 bases lay between the germline ends. Germline loops: CDR1 SQVTM, CDR2 ANQGSEA. This CDR3 comprises 11 residues.

Here the CDR3 reads CASSWLQAPNTEAFF. The DNA of the CDR3 is TGTGCCAGCAGTTGGTTACAGGCCCCGAACACTGAAGCTTTCTTT. The V and J genes are TRBV28 and TRBJ1-1; D possibly corresponds to TRBD1 (5 bases). From germline, CDR1 is MDHEN and CDR2 SYDVKM. V shed 4 bases and J shed 1 base, with 13 bases lying between them. There are 15 residues in the CDR3.

V is TRBV19 and J is TRBJ2-6; 8 positions agree with TRBD2. There are 17 residues in the CDR3. Unmatched junction bases numbered 8, after V lost 7 bases and J lost 0 bases. The germline V gene has CDR1 LNHDA and CDR2 SQIVND (reference sequence). DNA of the CDR3: TGTGCCAGTATGGACACTAGCGGAGCCTCTGGGGCCAACGTCCTGACTTTC. Residues: CASMDTSGASGANVLTF. Using reference TRBV19 and TRBJ2-6 for the parts outside the CDR3, the full variable domain is DGGITQSPKYLFRKEGQNVTLSCEQNLNHDAMYWYRQDPGQGLRLIYYSQIVNDFQKGDIAEGYSVSREKKESFPLTVTSAQKNPTAFYLCASMDTSGASGANVLTFGAGSRLTVL.

V usage is TRBV5-1 and J usage is TRBJ1-2; 11 bases are a match to TRBD1. The CDR3 runs to 16 residues. Germline assignment: CDR1 SGHRS and CDR2 YFSETQ. The V and J ends lost 4 bases and 1 base, in that order; junction bases with no gene match: 6. CDR3 sequence: CASSGTGTGGNYGYTF. The CDR3 nucleotides are TGCGCCAGCAGCGGAACCGGGACAGGGGGTAACTATGGCTACACCTTC.

The V call is TRBV2, the J call TRBJ1-1; TRBD1 matches at 8 bases. The CDR3 extends over 15 amino acids. Germline V gives CDR1 SNHLY, CDR2 FYNNEI. V trimming: 5 bases; J trimming: 1 base; junction bases outside the gene matches: 6. CDR3 loop: CASSPRTGRNTEAFF. In DNA, the CDR3 is TGTGCCAGCAGTCCACGGACAGGGAGGAACACTGAAGCTTTCTTT.

The rearrangement joins TRBV11-3 to TRBJ2-2, with D perhaps TRBD2 (5 bases). The CDR3 loop spans 15 amino acids. Deletions cut 5 bases from V and 6 bases from J, with 16 bases between. Germline assignment: CDR1 SGHNT and CDR2 YENEEA. CDR3 in amino acids: CASSPRSGGAGELFF. The CDR3 DNA is TGTGCCAGCAGCCCCCGCTCCGGAGGAGCCGGGGAGCTGTTTTTT.

This clone has only one observation. J is TRBJ2-1 and V is TRBV19; TRBD2 matches 12 bases. The CDR3 has 15 residues. Germline-derived CDR1 and CDR2 are LNHDA and SQIVND (reference sequence). V trimming: 5 bases; J trimming: 2 bases; junction bases outside the gene matches: 1. The CDR3 loop reads CASSASGRAYNEQFF. The CDR3 DNA sequence: TGTGCCAGTAGTGCTAGCGGGAGGGCCTACAATGAGCAGTTCTTC.

This sequence joins TRBV2 and TRBJ1-1; perhaps TRBD1 as D (6 bases). The V end lost 4 bases, the J end lost 11 bases, and 20 bases lay between the germline ends. The CDR3 contains 14 residues. Germline V lookup: CDR1 SNHLY, CDR2 FYNNEI. The CDR3 here is CASSATGLVTVAFF. CDR3 DNA sequence: TGTGCCAGCAGTGCCACAGGGTTGGTCACGGTCGCTTTCTTT. The whole variable domain, remainder taken from reference TRBV2 and TRBJ1-1, is EPEVTQTPSHQVTQMGQEVILRCVPISNHLYFYWYRQILGQKVEFLVSFYNNEISEKSEIFDDQFSVERPDGSNFTLKIRSTKLEDSAMYFCASSATGLVTVAFFGQGTRLTVV.

As concerns this clone: Other DNA sequences in the sample encode the same CDR3. This sequence joins TRBV6-5 and TRBJ1-3, with D unclear. Germline CDR1 MNHEY, CDR2 SVGAGI. This CDR3 is 16 amino acids long. Trimming shortened V by 0 bases and J by 0 bases, and 9 bases separated the two germline ends. The CDR3 region has the DNA TGTGCCAGCAGTTACTCCCCCGCGAGCTCTGGAAACACCATATATTTT. It codes for CASSYSPASSGNTIYF.

This clone was seen just once. V gene TRBV5-8 combines with J gene TRBJ1-2; no clear D gene. The length of the CDR3 is 13 residues. The V gene lost 0 bases and the J gene lost 2 bases, with 5 bases spanning the gap. CDR1 is SGHTS and CDR2 is YDEGEE in the germline V gene. CDR3 sequence (DNA): TGTGCCAGCAGCTTGGACAAAAACTATGGCTACACCTTC. It yields the protein CASSLDKNYGYTF.